This T cell receptor (beta chain) was sequenced during a study of cytomegalovirus exposure and HLA in healthy donors. This clone was seen a handful of times. Its antigen is not known. Germline loops: CDR1 MDHEN, CDR2 SYDVKM. The CDR3 sequence is 16 residues long. Study-level findings and limits: The presence/absence work took it that sequencing depth was about the same across donors. It has been reported that TCR beta sequences accurately predicted the HLA-A and HLA-B alleles of most subjects.

Primers included in the PCR were 60 Vbeta and 13 Jbeta primers. Clones were sequenced by immunoSEQ multiplex PCR, and TCRdb holds only the in-frame ones, with some missing. The data hold about 160,000 clones, with around two thirds observed a single time. This TCR was recovered from a woman aged 18-30 years in good health and CMV-seronegative. What was sequenced was PBMCs. The chain uses TRBV28 and TRBJ2-5; 11 nucleotides line up with TRBD2. TRBJ2-7 explains the end of the DNA better; the J call may be wrong. The CDR3, as DNA: TGTGCCAGCAGTCTAGGGGTAGCGGGGGGGCCCTACGAGCAGTACTTC. It codes for CASSLGVAGGPYEQYF.